The 14 T cell receptor beta chains below come from one sample, sequenced in a study of T cell repertoires in cytomegalovirus infection. For these TCRs, the target antigens are not known. TCRdb used MiXCR to reprocess the reads, holding one entry per CDR3 protein. Among some 920,000 distinct CDR3 sequences listed, around 30% were seen once. The source material was cultured CD8+ T cells from PBMCs, sampled from culture after CMV antigen stimulation. These TCRs come from a human donor in good health (CMV status not recorded). Some clones in this sample may be carry-over from other donors' samples.

The sample holds a few counts of this clonotype. This chain links TRBV7-9 with TRBJ2-7; 7 positions match TRBD1. CDR1 and CDR2 (germline): SEHNR, FQNEAQ (reference sequence). The CDR3 has 17 amino acids. V trimming: 0 bases; J trimming: 6 bases; junction bases outside the gene matches: 14. CDR3: CASSLAGGSRGLVEQYF. CDR3 in DNA: TGTGCCAGCAGCTTAGCCGGTGGGTCGAGGGGGCTGGTCGAGCAGTACTTC.

This clonotype occurred a few times. V is TRBV7-2 and J is TRBJ2-7; perhaps D is TRBD1 or TRBD2 (5 bases each). The CDR3 sequence is 15 residues long. Per germline, CDR1 SGHTA and CDR2 FQGNSA. Trimming took 5 bases from V and 2 from J, leaving 16 bases between them. CDR3 in amino acids: CASSSGGGGTYEQYV. CDR3 nucleotides: TGTGCCAGCAGCAGTGGCGGTGGGGGTACCTACGAGCAGTACGTC.

This clonotype came up a few times. The chain combines TRBV12-3 or TRBV12-4 with TRBJ1-5; D is unclear. The ends were cut back, 1 base at V and 11 bases at J, with 9 bases in the middle. This CDR3 contains 12 residues. CDR3 nucleotide sequence: TGTGCCAGCAGTTTAGATTGGCGTGCCCAGCATTTT. Its protein is CASSLDWRAQHF.

This clonotype turned up a few times. The J gene is TRBJ2-7, the V gene TRBV12-3 or TRBV12-4; D may match TRBD1 or TRBD2 (5 bases each). The CDR3 runs to 16 residues. V was shortened by 5 bases and J by 2 bases, with 19 bases between the two germline ends. The CDR3 bases are TGTGCCAGCAGTCCAGCCCCTCGACAGACTACCTACGAGCAGTACTTC. It codes for CASSPAPRQTTYEQYF.

This clonotype was seen a handful of times. The chain links TRBV7-9 to TRBJ2-3; D remains ambiguous. Germline V lookup: CDR1 SEHNR, CDR2 FQNEAQ (reference sequence). Trimming took off 6 bases at V and 0 bases at J, with 13 bases between the two ends. This CDR3 has 15 residues. CDR3 in DNA: TGTGCCAGCAGTTCCCGGACCCTGAGCACAGATACGCAGTATTTT. Translation: CASSSRTLSTDTQYF.

This clonotype was seen a few times. The chain carries TRBV6-1 and TRBJ1-2, with 7 nucleotides matching TRBD1. The CDR3 has 15 amino acids. V dropped 7 bases and J dropped 2; count of bases not matched to a gene: 10. Germline loops: CDR1 MNHNS, CDR2 SASEGT. Here the CDR3 DNA reads TGTGCCAGCAAAACATCACCAGGGGGGAACTATGGCTACACCTTC. Its protein is CASKTSPGGNYGYTF.

This clonotype was detected once. The J gene is TRBJ1-5, the V gene TRBV20-1; unclear D gene. Germline loops: CDR1 DFQATT, CDR2 SNEGSKA (reference sequence). V was trimmed by 1 base and J by 0 bases, leaving 7 bases between them. The CDR3 is 14 amino acids. CDR3 residues: CSARGEYSNQPQHF. The CDR3 coding sequence is TGCAGTGCTAGAGGAGAATATAGCAATCAGCCCCAGCATTTT.

In its sample, this clonotype was seen many times. The chain has TRBV7-2 and TRBJ2-7; tentatively, D is TRBD1 (6 bases). Trimming took 3 bases from V and 0 from J, leaving 12 bases between them. The CDR3 is 15 residues long. Looked up from germline, CDR1 is SGHTA and CDR2 is FQGNSA. This CDR3 is CASSFGPGASYEQYF. In DNA form, the CDR3 reads TGTGCCAGCAGCTTCGGCCCAGGGGCCTCCTACGAGCAGTACTTC.

This chain links TRBV6-2 or TRBV6-3 with TRBJ1-6, with TRBD1 matching 9 bases. Germline CDR1 MNHEY, CDR2 SVGEGT. Losses at the gene ends were 6 bases for V and 0 bases for J; bases not matched to a gene: 6. The CDR3 spans 17 residues. Here the CDR3 reads CASRLGTGSSYNSPLHF. In DNA form, the CDR3 reads TGTGCCAGCAGGCTCGGGACAGGGAGCTCCTATAATTCACCCCTCCACTTT.

The V call is TRBV27, the J call TRBJ2-3; TRBD2 is a possible D gene (6 bases). V lost 3 bases and J lost 14, with 15 bases in between. Germline V CDR1 and CDR2: MNHEY, SMNVEV (reference sequence). The CDR3 covers 12 residues. CDR3 loop: CASSLYGGVRYF. DNA of the CDR3: TGTGCCAGCAGTTTGTATGGAGGGGTTCGGTATTTT.

V and J are TRBV4-1 and TRBJ1-2; the D is unclear. Trimming removed 0 bases at V and 5 bases at J, with 4 bases between. This CDR3 spans 12 amino acids. CDR1 is MGHRA and CDR2 is YSYEKL in the germline V gene. The CDR3 here is CASSQDRYGYTF. In nucleotides, the CDR3 is TGCGCCAGCAGCCAAGATCGTTATGGCTACACCTTC.

This clonotype was seen repeatedly, ten times or more. This sequence joins TRBV7-6 and TRBJ1-1, with a weak D call TRBD1 (5 bases). Germline lookup yields CDR1 SGHVS and CDR2 FNYEAQ. The CDR3 length is 17 residues. Trimming pared 6 bases from V and 1 base from J, leaving 21 bases between. For the CDR3, the DNA is TGTGCCAGCAGTAGAGAGTTGGGGGACCTGTCGAACACTGAAGCTTTCTTT. Its translation is CASSRELGDLSNTEAFF.

The chain joins TRBV20-1 to TRBJ1-4; D is perhaps TRBD1 (5 bases). The CDR3 has 17 residues. Germline V gene data show CDR1 as DFQATT and CDR2 as SNEGSKA (reference sequence). V was clipped by 6 bases and J by 6 bases, with 26 bases between them. The CDR3 protein is CSARSRGSRTTYEKLFF. The CDR3 nucleotides are TGCAGTGCCAGGTCAAGGGGTAGCCGGACGACGTATGAAAAACTGTTTTTT.

V usage is TRBV6-4 and J usage is TRBJ2-1; D is possibly TRBD2 (7 bases). The CDR3 has 15 residues. The V and J ends lost 5 bases and 3 bases respectively, with 14 bases between them. Germline values: CDR1 MRHNA, CDR2 SNTAGT. CDR3 in amino acids: CASSPKGGDYNEQFF. CDR3 nucleotide sequence: TGTGCCAGCAGTCCCAAGGGGGGGGACTACAATGAGCAGTTCTTC.